This T cell receptor beta chain was documented in a study of cytotoxic CD8 clonotypes in ibrutinib-treated CLL. Across the whole study: Median treatment time before response sampling was 12 months, range 6 to 36. Among the samples, the mean was roughly 280,000 productive templates and 85,000 to 95,000 productive rearrangements. Study results and limitations: Patients had baseline clonality above age-matched healthy donors, and this clonality moved with circulating CD8+ T-cell counts.

To note about this clone: Its antigen is not known.

Trimming at V came to 5 bases and at J to 2 bases, leaving 14 bases not matched to a gene. Germline lookup yields CDR1 LNHDA and CDR2 SQIVND (reference sequence). The CDR3 contains 18 residues. Depth targeted 1 in 200,000 to 1 in 1 million T cells, averaging about 9.2x coverage per clonotype. The repertoire was sequenced with immunoSEQ multiplex PCR; TCRdb's copy has only in-frame clones and lacks some. The table includes some 11,000 clones, around 62% detected once. Sample: PBMCs, taken before ibrutinib treatment. The genes are TRBV19 and TRBJ2-3, with TRBD2 identical over 9 bases. The TCR comes from a human donor with chronic lymphocytic leukemia. CDR3 DNA: TGTGCCAGTAGTCTCTTCGCTTGGGGCGGGGGGGCCACAGATACGCAGTATTTT. Its protein is CASSLFAWGGGATDTQYF. The variable domain in full, with the rest retrieved from reference TRBV19 and TRBJ2-3, is DGGITQSPKYLFRKEGQNVTLSCEQNLNHDAMYWYRQDPGQGLRLIYYSQIVNDFQKGDIAEGYSVSREKKESFPLTVTSAQKNPTAFYLCASSLFAWGGGATDTQYFGPGTRLTVL.